These 27 T cell receptor beta chains originate from one sample sequenced in a study of glioma-infiltrating T cells. Amplification of TCR alpha and beta CDR3 regions from RNA used iRepertoire nested multiplex PCR. TCRdb recomputed calls from the multiplex PCR reads with MiXCR, one row per CDR3 protein. The sample has 300,000 to 450,000 distinct CDR3 sequences, 41% seen once. Sequenced input: glioma tissue, nonneoplastic brain tissue, or PBMCs (not recorded which). These receptors were collected from a human donor with low-grade glioma or glioblastoma, undergoing nonglioma brain surgery, or in good health (not recorded which).

This clonotype has a handful of counts. DNA for the CDR3: TGTGCCAGCAGCCTATGGACTAGCGGGAGGTCCCGGGGGTTCTTC. Amino acid sequence: CASSLWTSGRSRGFF. V and J are TRBV7-2 and TRBJ2-1; 14 bases map to TRBD2. The CDR3 is made up of 15 amino acids. Germline V gene data show CDR1 as SGHTA and CDR2 as FQGNSA. The J segment lost 15 bases and the V segment lost 5 bases, leaving 12 bases of the junction unmatched.

There are many counts of this clonotype. The chain links TRBV27 to TRBJ2-1; TRBD2 matches at 11 bases. V shed 10 bases and J 0 bases; nucleotides not matched to a gene: 5. Germline assignment: CDR1 MNHEY and CDR2 SMNVEV (reference sequence). CDR3 length: 15 amino acids. As DNA, the CDR3 is TGTGCCACCGCTAGCGGGAGGAGCTCCTACAATGAGCAGTTCTTC. It translates to CATASGRSSYNEQFF.

In the case of this clonotype: This may come from a read error, since a much larger clone is one base off. The genes are TRBV20-1 and TRBJ2-3, with D unresolved. The closer fit of TRBJ1-5 to the DNA end suggests the J call may be wrong. This CDR3 has 13 residues. Germline CDR1 DFQATT, CDR2 SNEGSKA (reference sequence). The CDR3 nucleotides read TGCAGTGTCCCGCCAGCTTCCACAGATACGCAGCATTTT. It codes for CSVPPASTDTQHF.

This clonotype was found many times. This sequence joins TRBV6-2 or TRBV6-3 and TRBJ2-3; D gene ambiguous. This CDR3 is 15 amino acids long. The germline gives CDR1 MNHEY, CDR2 SVGEGT. V dropped 2 bases and J dropped 0 bases, with 9 bases sitting between them. This CDR3 reads CASSYRADSTDTQYF. The CDR3 DNA follows: TGTGCCAGCAGTTACCGGGCAGACAGCACAGATACGCAGTATTTT.

On this clonotype: A much more abundant neighbour one base away suggests this may be a read error. The chain has TRBV20-1 and TRBJ1-2, with 8 nucleotides matching TRBD1. There are 14 residues in the CDR3. Germline CDR1 reads DFQATT; CDR2 reads SNEGSKA (reference sequence). The CDR3, as DNA: TGCAGTGCTAGCGCCGGGACAGGTGACTATGGCAACACCTTC. It codes for CSASAGTGDYGNTF.

This clonotype was counted many times. The chain links TRBV6-1 to TRBJ2-3, with 8 bases aligning to TRBD1. CDR1 and CDR2 from the germline V gene are MNHNS and SASEGT. The V gene end was trimmed by 6 bases and the J gene end by 6 bases; junction bases not matched to a gene: 2. The CDR3 is 12 amino acids. CDR3: CASRDRADTQYF. CDR3 sequence (DNA): TGTGCCAGCAGGGACAGGGCTGATACGCAGTATTTT.

The table lists this clonotype with a few counts. The chain carries TRBV7-2 and TRBJ2-3; 13 bases align to TRBD2. The CDR3 consists of 18 residues. Germline CDR1 and CDR2: SGHTA and FQGNSA. J gave up 6 bases and V 5 bases, and 14 bases lay outside the gene matches. The CDR3 loop reads CASSPGLAGETSVDTQYF. DNA for the CDR3: TGTGCCAGCAGCCCCGGACTAGCGGGGGAAACTAGCGTGGATACGCAGTATTTT.

The chain employs TRBV6-6 and TRBJ2-7; a weak D match, TRBD1 (5 bases). The CDR3 is 14 residues long. Trimming left V 8 bases short and J 0 bases short, with 14 bases between. Germline V CDR1 and CDR2: MNHNY, SVGAGI (reference sequence). The CDR3 is CASSPVQDSYEQYF. Here the CDR3 DNA reads TGTGCCAGCTCACCGGTACAGGACTCCTACGAGCAGTACTTC.

With regard to this clonotype: Its ends do not fully match the called genes, so a read error is possible. The chain employs TRBV7-2 and TRBJ2-3; TRBD2 is a possible D gene (6 bases). The CDR3 loop spans 12 amino acids. Germline CDR1 is SGHTA and CDR2 is FQGNSA. The CDR3, as DNA: TGTGCCAGCAGCCTAGCGTTAGATACGCAGTATTTT. Protein sequence: CASSLALDTQYF.

J is TRBJ2-7 and V is TRBV18; 9 bases are a match to TRBD1. In germline, CDR1 is KGHSH, CDR2 LQKENI. V lost 4 bases to trimming and J lost 5 bases; unmatched junction nucleotides: 9. CDR3 length: 15 residues. DNA for the CDR3: TGTGCCAGCTCACTATCGCCGGGACAGGGCAACGAGCAGTACTTC. Protein sequence: CASSLSPGQGNEQYF. Full variable domain (rest looked up from reference TRBV18 and TRBJ2-7): NAGVMQNPRHLVRRRGQEARLRCSPMKGHSHVYWYRQLPEEGLKFMVYLQKENIIDESGMPKERFSAEFPKEGPSILRIQQVVRGDSAAYFCASSLSPGQGNEQYFGPGTRLTVT.

The V gene is TRBV5-1, the J gene TRBJ2-7, with 10 nucleotides matching TRBD2. The CDR3 length is 16 residues. V lost 0 bases, J lost 2 bases, and 5 bases stayed unmatched. Germline V CDR1 and CDR2: SGHRS, YFSETQ. The CDR3 DNA reads TGCGCCAGCAGCTTGGAGGGACTAGCGCCTACCTACGAGCAGTACTTC. Translated: CASSLEGLAPTYEQYF. Full variable domain (outside the CDR3, taken from reference TRBV5-1 and TRBJ2-7): KAGVTQTPRYLIKTRGQQVTLSCSPISGHRSVSWYQQTPGQGLQFLFEYFSETQRNKGNFPGRFSGRQFSNSRSEMNVSTLELGDSALYLCASSLEGLAPTYEQYFGPGTRLTVT.

With regard to this clonotype: This may arise from a read error, as a much more abundant clone is one base away. The gene calls are TRBV6-5 and TRBJ1-5; 8 nucleotides agree with TRBD1. Trimming removed 5 bases from V and 5 bases from J; junction bases left unmatched: 14. The CDR3 is 17 amino acids. CDR1 is MNHEY, CDR2 SVGAGI, per germline. CDR3 sequence: CASSLYAWTGTYQPQHF. For the CDR3, the DNA is TGTGCCAGCAGTCTATATGCCTGGACAGGGACTTATCAGCCCCAGCATTTT.

The chain couples TRBV28 to TRBJ2-7, with 9 bases matching TRBD2. With 3 bases clipped from V and 0 bases from J, the junction kept 15 bases outside the gene matches. The CDR3 runs 19 residues. The germline CDR1 and CDR2 sequences are MDHEN and SYDVKM. The CDR3 here is CASSFPLRVAGENSYEQYF. DNA for the CDR3: TGTGCCAGCAGTTTTCCCCTTCGGGTAGCGGGAGAGAACTCCTACGAGCAGTACTTC.

This clonotype has more than one count but fewer than ten. V gene TRBV27 combines with J gene TRBJ1-6; D is unresolved. The ends were cut back, 1 base at V and 0 bases at J, with 10 bases in the middle. Germline V CDR1 and CDR2: MNHEY, SMNVEV (reference sequence). The CDR3 extends over 17 amino acids. Here the CDR3 DNA reads TGTGCCAGCAGTTTATATGGCCCCAGCTCCTATAATTCACCCCTCCACTTT. It translates to CASSLYGPSSYNSPLHF.

This clonotype occurred a few times. The V gene is TRBV18, the J gene TRBJ2-5; D is perhaps TRBD2 (5 bases). V was pared by 6 bases and J by 0 bases, with 11 bases between. Per germline, CDR1 KGHSH and CDR2 LQKENI. The CDR3 consists of 14 residues. CDR3 amino acids: CASSSGGHQETQYF. DNA of the CDR3: TGTGCCAGCTCGTCCGGAGGACACCAAGAGACCCAGTACTTC. Full variable domain (rest looked up from reference TRBV18 and TRBJ2-5): NAGVMQNPRHLVRRRGQEARLRCSPMKGHSHVYWYRQLPEEGLKFMVYLQKENIIDESGMPKERFSAEFPKEGPSILRIQQVVRGDSAAYFCASSSGGHQETQYFGPGTRLLVL.

The chain recombines TRBV7-9 with TRBJ1-1, with D perhaps matching TRBD1 (5 bases). Deletions cut 4 bases from V and 1 base from J, with 13 bases between. The CDR3 is 15 residues long. Germline assignment: CDR1 SEHNR and CDR2 FQNEAQ (reference sequence). For the CDR3, the DNA is TGTGCCAGCAGCTCCCGGGGCAACCCGAACACTGAAGCTTTCTTT. Protein sequence: CASSSRGNPNTEAFF.

This clonotype was observed many times. The CDR3 bases are TGCAGTGCTCCTATGTACACTGAAGCTTTCTTT. Protein sequence: CSAPMYTEAFF. The genes are TRBV20-1 and TRBJ1-1; D uncertain. CDR3 size: 11 residues. Germline V gives CDR1 DFQATT, CDR2 SNEGSKA (reference sequence). V lost 5 bases and J 3 bases, leaving 7 bases between the germline ends.

On this clonotype itself: An end of the junction differs from the germline gene, which may be a read error. V and J are TRBV7-9 and TRBJ1-2; D unclear. Germline loops: CDR1 SEHNR, CDR2 FQNEAQ (reference sequence). The CDR3 spans 15 residues. CDR3 sequence: CASSFLILGNYGHTF. CDR3 nucleotide sequence: TGTGCCAGCAGCTTCCTCATCCTCGGGAACTATGGCCACACCTTT.

The rearrangement links TRBV11-1 to TRBJ2-3, with D maybe TRBD2 (6 bases). Trimming shortened V by 5 bases and J by 4 bases, and 16 bases separated the two germline ends. CDR3 size: 15 residues. Germline assignment: CDR1 SGHAT and CDR2 FQDESV (reference sequence). This CDR3 reads CASSLPTSDPDTQYF. For the CDR3, the DNA is TGTGCCAGCAGCCTGCCGACTAGTGACCCAGATACGCAGTATTTT.

This sequence joins TRBV6-1 and TRBJ2-7; perhaps TRBD1 as D (5 bases). This CDR3 region has 16 residues. V was clipped by 7 bases and J by 5 bases, with 24 bases between them. Germline V gene lookup returns CDR1 MNHNS and CDR2 SASEGT. CDR3 DNA sequence: TGTGCCAGCACCTTCGTAGGGGATGGTTCCTACAACGAGCAGTACTTC. Residues: CASTFVGDGSYNEQYF.

This chain uses TRBV6-6 with TRBJ1-1; D is unclear. The CDR3 is made up of 14 amino acids. From germline, CDR1 is MNHNY and CDR2 SVGAGI (reference sequence). With 7 bases removed from V and 3 bases from J, the gap between germline ends came to 15 bases. The CDR3 protein is CASTSGEFHTEAFF. The DNA of the CDR3 is TGTGCCAGCACCTCCGGTGAGTTCCACACTGAAGCTTTCTTT.

The J gene is TRBJ2-3, the V gene TRBV24-1; 13 bases fit TRBD2. Losses at the gene ends were 3 bases for V and 5 bases for J; bases not matched to a gene: 7. Germline assignment: CDR1 KGHDR and CDR2 SFDVKD. This CDR3 has 17 amino acids. CDR3 residues: CATSDPGLAGRGDTQYF. The CDR3 region has the DNA TGTGCCACCAGTGATCCGGGACTAGCGGGGAGGGGAGATACGCAGTATTTT.

The gene calls are TRBV7-2 and TRBJ2-5; no clear D. The DNA end is a closer match to TRBJ2-1, so the J assignment may be wrong. This CDR3 has 13 amino acids. From germline, CDR1 is SGHTA and CDR2 FQGNSA. This CDR3 is CASSFGVADEQFF. The CDR3 nucleotides read TGTGCCAGCAGCTTTGGTGTGGCCGATGAGCAGTTCTTC.

Comment on this clonotype: A read error may explain this, as a much larger clone is one base away. The rearrangement uses TRBV27 and TRBJ2-1; D is unresolved. Trimming stripped 5 bases from V and 0 bases from J, with 11 bases between. The CDR3 is made up of 15 amino acids. Germline CDR1 is MNHEY and CDR2 is SMNVEV (reference sequence). CDR3 DNA: TGTGCCAGCAGTACAAGCGCGAGCTCCTACAATGAGCAGTTCTTC. Translating it yields CASSTSASSYNEQFF.

This clonotype was seen more than once but under ten times. The chain employs TRBV6-2 or TRBV6-3 and TRBJ2-7; TRBD2 matches 8 bases. The CDR3 runs 19 residues. J lost 0 bases, V lost 0 bases, and 13 bases had no gene match. CDR1 MNHEY and CDR2 SVGEGT come from the germline V gene. The CDR3 region has the DNA TGTGCCAGCAGTTACTCCCCCCATCGGGCTAGCGGGTTCTCCTACGAGCAGTACTTC. Protein: CASSYSPHRASGFSYEQYF.

CDR3 sequence (DNA): TGTGCCAGCAGTTTAGCGAAGAACAGCGCGGGCAATCAGCCCCAGCATTTT. Translated, it gives CASSLAKNSAGNQPQHF. The chain has TRBV12-3 or TRBV12-4 and TRBJ1-5; D ambiguous. The CDR3 has 17 residues. Trimming shortened V by 0 bases and J by 2 bases, and 14 bases separated the two germline ends.

This clonotype showed up just a few times. The chain employs TRBV5-1 and TRBJ2-1; D may match TRBD1 or TRBD2 (5 bases each). Trimming took 2 bases from V and 4 from J, leaving 13 bases between them. Germline CDR1 reads SGHRS; CDR2 reads YFSETQ. This CDR3 is built from 15 residues. CDR3 loop: CASSLTSWGYNEQFF. The CDR3 DNA reads as TGCGCCAGCAGCTTAACTAGTTGGGGGTACAATGAGCAGTTCTTC.